The clone carrying this TCR beta chain occurred a few times. This specimen belongs to a study of blood T cell repertoires in COVID-19. Whole-study context: PBMCs, B-cell-depleted T cells, or T cells were the source of the cDNA or gDNA that made up the material.

Authors' processing steps: Using reference gene primer amplification, nucleated cell counts were estimated. Assay used: immunoSEQ multiplex PCR; TCRdb lists only in-frame clones, some missing. V and J calls and clone size come straight from that table; D and trimming were deduced from the DNA. The profile shows 60,000 to 65,000 clones, under 80% of them singletons. The CDR3 sequence is 12 residues long. Germline CDR1 SNHLY, CDR2 FYNNEI. V lost 4 bases and J lost 6, with 7 bases in between. The chain carries TRBV2 and TRBJ1-5, with D hard to call. Sequencing input: peripheral blood. This TCR was sampled from a human donor in a cohort sampled during active COVID-19. CDR3 nucleotide sequence: TGTGCCAGCAGTGTGGAGATTCAGCCCCAGCATTTT. This codes for CASSVEIQPQHF.